The 21 T cell receptor beta chains in this list originate from one sample, sequenced in a study of CD8 T cells in ankylosing spondylitis. One entry per CDR3 protein, called by TCRdb with MiXCR from the 5' RACE reads. The repertoire holds about 130,000 distinct CDR3 sequences, with around 15% as singletons. What was sequenced was blood, either unsorted or a sorted T cell fraction (not recorded which). The receptors come from a female donor with ankylosing spondylitis or in good health (not recorded which).

For this clonotype: A clone one base away is much larger, so this may be a read error. The chain employs TRBV27 and TRBJ2-7; TRBD2 is a possible D gene (5 bases). V shed 6 bases and J shed 2 bases, with 14 bases lying between them. The CDR3 length is 14 residues. Germline V CDR1 and CDR2: MNHEY, SMNVEV (reference sequence). In DNA, the CDR3 is TGTGCCAGCAGATCCAGTCCCGGGGCCTACGAGCAGTACTTC. Protein sequence: CASRSSPGAYEQYF.

This clonotype has a handful of counts. The J gene is TRBJ2-2, the V gene TRBV2; TRBD2 matches 7 bases. V lost 7 bases, J lost 8 bases, and 13 bases stayed unmatched. The CDR3 length is 15 residues. In germline, CDR1 is SNHLY, CDR2 FYNNEI. The CDR3 loop is CASKAGLTIRGELFF. The CDR3 DNA reads TGTGCCAGCAAAGCGGGACTAACAATTCGGGGGGAGCTGTTTTTT.

This clonotype occurred many times. CDR3 in amino acids: CSVRAVSTDTQYF. The CDR3 DNA is TGCAGTGTTAGGGCAGTGAGCACAGATACGCAGTATTTT. This chain links TRBV20-1 with TRBJ2-3; no reliable D call. Trimming shortened V by 7 bases and J by 0 bases, and 11 bases separated the two germline ends. Looked up from germline, CDR1 is DFQATT and CDR2 is SNEGSKA (reference sequence). This CDR3 is 13 amino acids long.

This clonotype was counted between two and nine times. The V and J genes are TRBV7-2 and TRBJ2-5; D uncertain. Germline V lookup: CDR1 SGHTA, CDR2 FQGNSA. Deletions cut 1 base from V and 5 bases from J, with 8 bases between. The CDR3 is made up of 13 amino acids. The CDR3 reads CASSLEWSETQYF. The CDR3 DNA reads TGTGCCAGCAGCTTAGAGTGGTCGGAGACCCAGTACTTC.

The J gene is TRBJ2-7, the V gene TRBV5-6; tentatively, D is TRBD2 (6 bases). CDR3 size: 14 residues. The V end lost 4 bases, the J end lost 3 bases, and 14 bases lay between the germline ends. CDR1 is SGHDT and CDR2 is YYEEEE in the germline V gene. The CDR3 sequence is CASSDSGEYYEQYF. CDR3 DNA sequence: TGTGCCAGCAGCGACTCGGGGGAGTACTACGAGCAGTACTTC.

The sample holds many counts of this clonotype. The chain has TRBV19 and TRBJ1-5; the D gene is possibly TRBD1 (6 bases). V lost 3 bases, J lost 1 base, and 19 bases lay in between. The V gene's germline CDR1 is LNHDA and CDR2 SQIVND (reference sequence). The length of the CDR3 is 18 residues. CDR3 in DNA: TGTGCCAGTAGTATGGGGGGAGTAGGGGGTTCGAGCAATCAGCCCCAGCATTTT. Protein sequence: CASSMGGVGGSSNQPQHF. Supplemented by reference TRBV19 and TRBJ1-5, the full variable domain reads DGGITQSPKYLFRKEGQNVTLSCEQNLNHDAMYWYRQDPGQGLRLIYYSQIVNDFQKGDIAEGYSVSREKKESFPLTVTSAQKNPTAFYLCASSMGGVGGSSNQPQHFGDGTRLSIL.

V gene TRBV7-6 combines with J gene TRBJ2-2, with D unresolved. Trimming removed 2 bases at V and 5 bases at J, with 3 bases between. The CDR3 runs to 12 residues. From germline, CDR1 is SGHVS and CDR2 FNYEAQ. The CDR3 DNA reads as TGTGCCAGCAGCTTAAGGACCGGGGAGCTGTTTTTT. Translated: CASSLRTGELFF.

The sample holds a few counts of this clonotype. CDR3 sequence reads: CASSPFGSGNTGELFF. In DNA form, the CDR3 reads TGTGCCAGCAGCCCTTTCGGGAGTGGGAACACCGGGGAGCTGTTTTTT. The J gene is TRBJ2-2, the V gene TRBV7-2, with TRBD2 as a possible D gene (6 bases). Trimming took 5 bases from V and 1 from J, leaving 14 bases between them. The CDR3 has 16 amino acids. Germline V gene sequence: CDR1 SGHTA, CDR2 FQGNSA. Full variable domain (rest looked up from reference TRBV7-2 and TRBJ2-2): GAGVSQSPSNKVTEKGKDVELRCDPISGHTALYWYRQSLGQGLEFLIYFQGNSAPDKSGLPSDRFSAERTGGSVSTLTIQRTQQEDSAVYLCASSPFGSGNTGELFFGEGSRLTVL.

This rearrangement joins TRBV7-8 to TRBJ1-1; the D is unclear. The germline V gene has CDR1 SGHVS and CDR2 FQNEAQ. There are 15 residues in the CDR3. V dropped 2 bases and J dropped 3 bases, with 13 bases sitting between them. CDR3 nucleotides: TGTGCCAGCAGCTTAAATCCCCGAACAGACACTGAAGCTTTCTTT. Its protein is CASSLNPRTDTEAFF.

This clonotype was seen ten or more times. The rearrangement joins TRBV20-1 to TRBJ2-7; D is perhaps TRBD1 (6 bases). CDR1 is DFQATT and CDR2 is SNEGSKA in the germline V gene (reference sequence). The CDR3 sequence is 13 residues long. Trimming stripped 5 bases from V and 1 base from J, with 12 bases between. CDR3 nucleotide sequence: TGCAGTGCTCCCCACAGGGTTTCCTACGAGCAGTACTTC. This encodes CSAPHRVSYEQYF.

V and J are TRBV7-8 and TRBJ2-1, with TRBD1 identical over 10 bases. The germline V gene encodes CDR1 SGHVS and CDR2 FQNEAQ. The CDR3 totals 17 residues. J gave up 0 bases and V 3 bases, and 5 bases lay outside the gene matches. The CDR3 bases are TGTGCCAGCAGCTTGGGGACAGGGGCAAGCTCCTACAATGAGCAGTTCTTC. Amino acid sequence: CASSLGTGASSYNEQFF.

The chain links TRBV20-1 to TRBJ2-1, with TRBD1 as a possible D gene (5 bases). Between the trimmed V and J ends, which lost 5 bases and 7 bases, there was a span of 18 bases. Germline CDR1 and CDR2: DFQATT and SNEGSKA (reference sequence). CDR3 length equals 14 residues. CDR3: CSAPYDPAGNEQFF. In DNA, the CDR3 is TGCAGTGCTCCTTATGACCCTGCAGGGAATGAGCAGTTCTTC.

This clonotype has only a few counts. This chain joins TRBV5-1 and TRBJ2-1, with 8 positions matching TRBD2. After removal of 5 bases from V and 6 bases from J, the junction contained 10 bases not matched to a gene. Looked up from germline, CDR1 is SGHRS and CDR2 is YFSETQ. The CDR3 is 15 amino acids. The CDR3 nucleotides read TGCGCCAGCAGTGGAGACGGGGGGGCCGCCAATGAGCAGTTCTTC. This encodes CASSGDGGAANEQFF.

This clonotype was detected only a few times. This rearrangement joins TRBV25-1 to TRBJ1-6, with D unresolved. CDR3 length: 14 residues. The germline V gene has CDR1 MGHDK and CDR2 SYGVNS. V dropped 3 bases and J dropped 11 bases, with 14 bases sitting between them. DNA for the CDR3: TGTGCCAGCAGTGAGTATGAGGAGTCGACACCCCTCCACTTT. Amino acid sequence: CASSEYEESTPLHF.

This clonotype was recorded once. This sequence may be a read error, since a much larger clone differs from it by one base. The V call is TRBV5-5, the J call TRBJ2-7; D perhaps matches TRBD1 (5 bases). The CDR3 has 16 amino acids. Germline V gene sequence: CDR1 SGHKS, CDR2 YYEKEE (reference sequence). The CDR3 nucleotides are TGTGCCAGCAGCTTGGGTATCGCGGACAACTCCTACGAGCGGTACTTC. It specifies CASSLGIADNSYERYF.

The chain recombines TRBV5-1 with TRBJ2-7; TRBD2 matches 10 bases. Germline lookup yields CDR1 SGHRS and CDR2 YFSETQ. This CDR3 spans 15 amino acids. The trim removed 5 bases at V and 4 bases at J, leaving 9 bases unmatched. CDR3 nucleotides: TGCGCCAGCAGTTCCACCGGGACTAGCGCTTACGAGCAGTACTTC. Protein: CASSSTGTSAYEQYF.

This clonotype showed up many times. The chain joins TRBV29-1 to TRBJ2-1, with a possible D match to TRBD1 (7 bases). The CDR3 is 14 amino acids. Looked up from germline, CDR1 is SQVTM and CDR2 is ANQGSEA. V lost 3 bases to trimming and J lost 7 bases, with 16 bases between them. CDR3 sequence reads: CSVDGGGSINEQFF. The CDR3 bases are TGCAGCGTTGACGGAGGGGGCTCTATAAATGAGCAGTTCTTC.

The sample holds many counts of this clonotype. The chain has TRBV12-3 or TRBV12-4 and TRBJ2-3; 10 bases match TRBD1. The CDR3 length is 15 residues. The V gene end was trimmed by 4 bases and the J gene end by 5 bases; junction bases not matched to a gene: 6. The CDR3 nucleotides read TGTGCCAGCAGTTCTAGACAGGGGGCTGTAGATACGCAGTATTTT. The encoded protein is CASSSRQGAVDTQYF.

The V gene is TRBV10-3, the J gene TRBJ2-7, with D possibly TRBD2 on 5 matching bases. V was shortened by 6 bases and J by 4 bases, with 13 bases between the two germline ends. Germline V CDR1 and CDR2: ENHRY, SYGVKD. CDR3 length: 13 amino acids. Written as DNA, the CDR3 is TGTGCCATCAGGACGGACTCCACATACGAGCAGTACTTC. The encoded protein is CAIRTDSTYEQYF.

This clonotype was recorded at least ten times. This chain links TRBV7-8 with TRBJ2-2; D gene uncertain. The CDR3 totals 13 residues. Germline assignment: CDR1 SGHVS and CDR2 FQNEAQ. The V end lost 7 bases, the J end lost 6 bases, and 12 bases lay between the germline ends. The CDR3 DNA reads TGTGCCAGCAAGTGGGTGCAGTCCGGGGAGCTGTTTTTT. Its translation is CASKWVQSGELFF.

This clonotype was found many times. This sequence joins TRBV15 and TRBJ1-4; 8 bases agree with TRBD1. J lost 8 bases, V lost 0 bases, and 8 bases had no gene match. Looked up from germline, CDR1 is LNHNV and CDR2 is YYDKDF (reference sequence). CDR3 size: 16 residues. The CDR3 sequence is CATSRDIRGRVEKLFF. CDR3 sequence (DNA): TGTGCCACCAGCAGAGATATCAGGGGGCGCGTGGAAAAACTGTTTTTT. Drawing the rest from reference TRBV15 and TRBJ1-4, the complete variable domain is DAMVIQNPRYQVTQFGKPVTLSCSQTLNHNVMYWYQQKSSQAPKLLFHYYDKDFNNEADTPDNFQSRRPNTSFCFLDIRSPGLGDTAMYLCATSRDIRGRVEKLFFGSGTQLSVL.